What follows are 9 T cell receptor beta chains derived from one specimen sequenced in a study of radiotherapy plus CTLA-4 blockade in lung cancer (dated by TCRdb to 2016 to 2018). The library was prepared using the immunoSEQ multiplex PCR assay. The table comes from immuneACCESS by way of TCRdb, which keeps in-frame sequences with V and J called. Part of the clones is missing from these tables; in studies checked, under half for an unresolved V gene and the rest for unknown reasons. The sample yields about 49,000 clones; nearly 90% were counted once. The top ten constitute less than 9.5% of the sample. Sequencing used peripheral blood, obtained from a patient treated with radiotherapy plus ipilimumab. Every receptor here comes from a human donor with non-small cell lung cancer whose response to radiotherapy plus ipilimumab could not be evaluated.

The V and J genes are TRBV27 and TRBJ2-4; D ambiguous. Germline V gives CDR1 MNHEY, CDR2 SMNVEV (reference sequence). V lost 5 bases, J lost 1 base, and 12 bases lay in between. The CDR3 covers 15 residues. CDR3 DNA: TGTGCCAGCAGTCCTCGCGTATTCGCCAAAAACATTCAGTACTTC. Its translation: CASSPRVFAKNIQYF.

The chain carries TRBV6-6 and TRBJ2-7; 7 bases align to TRBD1. V was pared by 6 bases and J by 4 bases, with 9 bases of the junction left unmatched. Germline V gene lookup returns CDR1 MNHNY and CDR2 SVGAGI (reference sequence). This CDR3 contains 14 residues. CDR3 protein: CASRWIGTAYEQYF. The CDR3 bases are TGTGCCAGCAGATGGATCGGGACAGCATACGAGCAGTACTTC.

The genes are TRBV10-3 and TRBJ1-5, with 7 bases identical to TRBD1. The CDR3 contains 17 residues. Germline V gives CDR1 ENHRY, CDR2 SYGVKD. V shed 6 bases and J 7 bases; nucleotides not matched to a gene: 18. The CDR3 bases are TGTGCCATCAGCCACGACCCGACAGGGCATGAAGGACAGCCCCAGCATTTT. This translates into CAISHDPTGHEGQPQHF.

The J gene is TRBJ2-7, the V gene TRBV7-8; 7 bases match TRBD1. With V trimmed by 8 bases and J by 6 bases, 10 bases remained unmatched. The CDR3 has 13 amino acids. The V gene's germline CDR1 is SGHVS and CDR2 FQNEAQ. In DNA, the CDR3 is TGTGCCAGCGCCGCAGGGGGTCCGAGCGAGCAGTACTTC. This codes for CASAAGGPSEQYF. The full variable domain, in which reference TRBV7-8 and TRBJ2-7 provide the parts outside the CDR3, is GAGVSQSPRYKVAKRGQDVALRCDPISGHVSLFWYQQALGQGPEFLTYFQNEAQLDKSGLPSDRFFAERPEGSVSTLKIQRTQQEDSAVYLCASAAGGPSEQYFGPGTRLTVT.

This chain uses TRBV10-1 with TRBJ2-1, with 7 positions matching TRBD2. The CDR3 runs 15 residues. Germline trimming cut 4 bases from V and 8 bases from J; bases unmatched to any gene: 11. The germline V gene encodes CDR1 WNHNN and CDR2 SYGVQD (reference sequence). This chain's CDR3 is CASSAGGEGRDEQFF. Written as DNA, the CDR3 is TGCGCCAGCAGTGCGGGCGGGGAGGGACGCGATGAGCAGTTCTTC.

Points on this clone: One junction end does not reproduce the germline sequence, and a read error may be involved. The chain carries TRBV7-2 and TRBJ2-7; 13 nucleotides align to TRBD2. Germline CDR1 and CDR2: SGHTA and FQGNSA. This CDR3 is 14 amino acids long. The CDR3 protein is CASSLGMGTSGTVF. The CDR3 DNA is TGTGCCAGCAGCTTAGGCATGGGGACTAGCGGGACTGTCTTC.

The chain has TRBV10-1 and TRBJ2-2, with 7 bases lining up with TRBD1. CDR3 size: 14 residues. The trim removed 2 bases at V and 4 bases at J, leaving 1 base unmatched. Germline V gene lookup returns CDR1 WNHNN and CDR2 SYGVQD (reference sequence). CDR3 amino acids: CASSEPGGTGELFF. For the CDR3, the DNA is TGCGCCAGCAGTGAGCCAGGGGGCACCGGGGAGCTGTTTTTT.

This chain joins TRBV15 and TRBJ1-1, with TRBD1 as a possible D gene (5 bases). V was shortened by 1 base and J by 1 base, with 19 bases between the two germline ends. The CDR3 totals 18 residues. Germline CDR1 and CDR2: LNHNV and YYDKDF (reference sequence). This chain's CDR3 is CATSRGGGRGRRNTEAFF. The DNA for the CDR3 is TGTGCCACCAGCAGAGGAGGAGGGAGGGGAAGAAGGAACACTGAAGCTTTCTTT.

This chain uses TRBV5-1 with TRBJ2-7, with D uncertain. V gave up 0 bases and J gave up 0 bases, with 7 bases separating them. The V gene's germline CDR1 is SGHRS and CDR2 YFSETQ. The CDR3 is 14 residues long. The CDR3 DNA reads as TGCGCCAGCAGCTTGGGGAGCAACTCCTACGAGCAGTACTTC. Amino acids: CASSLGSNSYEQYF.